Each of the 9 T cell receptor beta chains below was sequenced from the same sample in a study of PD-1 blockade in classical Hodgkin lymphoma. Clones were read by immunoSEQ multiplex PCR, and TCRdb kept only the in-frame ones, dropping some. The data show roughly 49,000 clones, with 90% seen just once and roughly 13% held by the top ten. Time point indicated: cycle 4 day 1 (C4D1), after 6 weeks of nivolumab. Every patient had relapsed following autologous stem cell transplantation, and cohorts differed in brentuximab vedotin exposure. The sequencing used peripheral blood mononuclear cells (PBMCs), collected before the fourth cycle of nivolumab. The receptor source for this set is a human donor with classical Hodgkin lymphoma.

This chain uses TRBV5-1 with TRBJ2-3; D is unresolved. The V gene lost 2 bases and the J gene lost 6 bases, with 7 bases spanning the gap. Germline CDR1 and CDR2: SGHRS and YFSETQ. This CDR3 spans 12 amino acids. CDR3 nucleotides: TGCGCCAGCAGCTTCAGTATGGATACGCAGTATTTT. Its protein product is CASSFSMDTQYF.

V usage is TRBV5-6 and J usage is TRBJ2-7; D remains ambiguous. V was pared by 0 bases and J by 5 bases, with 15 bases between. Looked up from germline, CDR1 is SGHDT and CDR2 is YYEEEE. This CDR3 is built from 15 residues. CDR3 bases: TGTGCCAGCAGCTTGGAGGACCCTACCGTCCACGAGCAGTACTTC. Its translation is CASSLEDPTVHEQYF.

The chain links TRBV20-1 to TRBJ2-7; D possibly corresponds to TRBD1 (5 bases). The length of the CDR3 is 11 residues. The germline CDR1 and CDR2 sequences are DFQATT and SNEGSKA (reference sequence). V was clipped by 4 bases and J by 6 bases, with 10 bases between them. This chain's CDR3 is CSAIHQGEQYF. The CDR3 nucleotides are TGCAGTGCTATTCACCAGGGCGAGCAGTACTTC.

This clone has a single count. The chain carries TRBV5-4 and TRBJ2-6; no definite D call. The CDR3 sequence is 16 residues long. V was trimmed by 0 bases and J by 2 bases, leaving 9 bases between them. Germline V gene sequence: CDR1 SGHNT, CDR2 YYREEE (reference sequence). This chain's CDR3 is CASSLAWGTGANVLTF. The CDR3 nucleotides read TGTGCCAGCAGCTTGGCCTGGGGAACTGGGGCCAACGTCCTGACTTTC.

The V gene is TRBV7-6, the J gene TRBJ1-4; TRBD1 is a possible D gene (6 bases). This CDR3 comprises 14 residues. The germline CDR1 and CDR2 sequences are SGHVS and FNYEAQ. Trimming cost V 6 bases and J 4 bases, with 12 bases left between them. As DNA, the CDR3 is TGTGCCAGCAGGAGGGGGGGGTTTAATGAAAAACTGTTTTTT. This gives the protein CASRRGGFNEKLFF.

The CDR3 region is CASSPAGTSFNQPQHF. CDR3 nucleotides: TGCGCCAGCAGCCCTGCTGGGACATCGTTCAATCAGCCCCAGCATTTT. The chain couples TRBV4-1 to TRBJ1-5, with TRBD1 as a possible D gene (6 bases). Trimming pared 4 bases from V and 3 bases from J, leaving 16 bases between. Germline V gene sequence: CDR1 MGHRA, CDR2 YSYEKL. This CDR3 has 16 amino acids.

The chain employs TRBV7-2 and TRBJ1-2; D unresolved. Deletions cut 4 bases from V and 9 bases from J, with 12 bases between. Germline V gene data show CDR1 as SGHTA and CDR2 as FQGNSA. The CDR3 covers 12 residues. The CDR3 spells CASSYHIGSYTF. The CDR3 nucleotides read TGTGCCAGCAGCTACCATATCGGGAGCTACACCTTC.

This chain connects TRBV25-1 to TRBJ2-2; TRBD1 matches 12 bases. CDR1 MGHDK and CDR2 SYGVNS come from the germline V gene. The junction had 3 bases not matched to a gene; V was cut back by 4 bases and J by 3 bases. The CDR3 consists of 16 residues. This chain's CDR3 is CASSGGQGAYTGELFF. The CDR3 DNA follows: TGTGCCAGCAGTGGGGGACAGGGGGCCTACACCGGGGAGCTGTTTTTT.

This chain joins TRBV5-1 and TRBJ2-5, with a weak D call TRBD2 (6 bases). V lost 7 bases, J lost 4 bases, and 17 bases lay in between. The germline gives CDR1 SGHRS, CDR2 YFSETQ. The CDR3 covers 14 residues. CDR3 nucleotide sequence: TGCGCCAGCCGTAATAGCGGCCGCGGAGAGACCCAGTACTTC. Translated: CASRNSGRGETQYF.